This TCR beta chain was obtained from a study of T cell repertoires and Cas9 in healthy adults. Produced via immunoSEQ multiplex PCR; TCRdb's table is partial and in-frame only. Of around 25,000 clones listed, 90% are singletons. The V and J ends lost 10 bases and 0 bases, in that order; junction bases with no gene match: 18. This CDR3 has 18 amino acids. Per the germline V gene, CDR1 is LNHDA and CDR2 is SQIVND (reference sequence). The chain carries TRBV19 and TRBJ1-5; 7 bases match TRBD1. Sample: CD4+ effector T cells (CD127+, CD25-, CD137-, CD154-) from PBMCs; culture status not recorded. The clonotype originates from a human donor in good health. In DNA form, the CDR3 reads TGTGCCACCAAACGGACGACAGGGAGCGTATATAGCAATCAGCCCCAGCATTTT. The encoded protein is CATKRTTGSVYSNQPQHF.